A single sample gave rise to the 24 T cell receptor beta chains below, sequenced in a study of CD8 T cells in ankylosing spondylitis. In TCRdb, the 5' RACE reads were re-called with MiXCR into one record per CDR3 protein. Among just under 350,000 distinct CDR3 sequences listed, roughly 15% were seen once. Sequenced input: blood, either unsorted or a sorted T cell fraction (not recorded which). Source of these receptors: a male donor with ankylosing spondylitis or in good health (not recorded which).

The CDR3 reads CASSALAGGSYEQYF. As DNA, the CDR3 is TGTGCCAGCAGCGCACTAGCGGGCGGCTCCTACGAGCAGTACTTC. V gene TRBV13 combines with J gene TRBJ2-7; 9 bases agree with TRBD2. The CDR3 is 15 amino acids. Germline V lookup: CDR1 PRHDT, CDR2 FYEKMQ (reference sequence). V trimming: 5 bases; J trimming: 0 bases; junction bases outside the gene matches: 5.

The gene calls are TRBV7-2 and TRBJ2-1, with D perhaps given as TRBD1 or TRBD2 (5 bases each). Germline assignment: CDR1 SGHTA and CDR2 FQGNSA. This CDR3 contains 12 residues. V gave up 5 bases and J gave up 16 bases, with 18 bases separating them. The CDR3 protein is CASSPEPGPKFF. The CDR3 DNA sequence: TGTGCCAGCAGCCCAGAACCGGGACCCAAATTCTTC.

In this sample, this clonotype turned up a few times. CDR3 DNA sequence: TGCAGTGCCCTGAGGACAGGGAGCGGAGCCTTCTCCTACGAGCAGTACTTC. This encodes CSALRTGSGAFSYEQYF. The chain couples TRBV20-1 to TRBJ2-7; 8 positions agree with TRBD1. CDR3 length: 17 residues. Germline-derived CDR1 and CDR2 are DFQATT and SNEGSKA (reference sequence). Losses at the gene ends were 6 bases for V and 0 bases for J; bases not matched to a gene: 16.

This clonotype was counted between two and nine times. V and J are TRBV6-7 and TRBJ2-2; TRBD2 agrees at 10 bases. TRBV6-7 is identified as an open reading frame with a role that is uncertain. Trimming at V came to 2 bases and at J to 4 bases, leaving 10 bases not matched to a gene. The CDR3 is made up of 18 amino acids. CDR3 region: CASSYRSSGSKGTGELFF. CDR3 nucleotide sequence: TGTGCCAGCAGTTACCGGTCTAGCGGGAGTAAAGGCACCGGGGAGCTGTTTTTT.

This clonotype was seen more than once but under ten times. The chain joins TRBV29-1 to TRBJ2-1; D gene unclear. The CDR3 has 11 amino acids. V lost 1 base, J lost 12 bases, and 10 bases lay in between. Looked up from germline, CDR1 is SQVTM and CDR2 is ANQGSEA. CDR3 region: CSVEGLELQFF. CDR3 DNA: TGCAGCGTTGAAGGTCTAGAACTGCAGTTCTTC.

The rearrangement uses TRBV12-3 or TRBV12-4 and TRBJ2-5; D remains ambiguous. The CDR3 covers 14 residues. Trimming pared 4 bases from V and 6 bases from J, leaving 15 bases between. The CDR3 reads CASSSLKDPKTQYF. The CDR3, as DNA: TGTGCCAGCAGTTCCTTAAAGGACCCGAAGACCCAGTACTTC.

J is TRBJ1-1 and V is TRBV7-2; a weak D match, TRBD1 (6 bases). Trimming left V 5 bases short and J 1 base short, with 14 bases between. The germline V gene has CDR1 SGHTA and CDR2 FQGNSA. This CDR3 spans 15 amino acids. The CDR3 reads CASSRNTQGNTEAFF. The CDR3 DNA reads TGTGCCAGCAGCCGAAACACACAGGGGAACACTGAAGCTTTCTTT.

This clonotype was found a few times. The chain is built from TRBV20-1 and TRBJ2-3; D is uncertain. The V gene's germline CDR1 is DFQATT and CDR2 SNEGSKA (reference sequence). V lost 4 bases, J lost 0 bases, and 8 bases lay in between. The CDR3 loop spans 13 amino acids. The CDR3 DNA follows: TGCAGTGCTAACCCGACTAGCACAGATACGCAGTATTTT. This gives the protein CSANPTSTDTQYF.

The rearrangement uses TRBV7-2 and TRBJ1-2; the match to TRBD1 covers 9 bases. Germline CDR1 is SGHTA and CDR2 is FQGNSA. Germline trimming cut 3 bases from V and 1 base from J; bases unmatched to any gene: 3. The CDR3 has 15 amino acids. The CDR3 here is CASSLRTGVNYGYTF. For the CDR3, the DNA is TGTGCCAGCAGCTTGCGGACAGGGGTTAACTATGGCTACACCTTC.

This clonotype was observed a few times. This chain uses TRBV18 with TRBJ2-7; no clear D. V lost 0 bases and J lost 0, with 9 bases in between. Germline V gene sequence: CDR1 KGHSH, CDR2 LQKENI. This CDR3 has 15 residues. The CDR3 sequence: CASSPPWAGSYEQYF. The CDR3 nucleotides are TGTGCCAGCTCACCACCGTGGGCAGGCTCCTACGAGCAGTACTTC.

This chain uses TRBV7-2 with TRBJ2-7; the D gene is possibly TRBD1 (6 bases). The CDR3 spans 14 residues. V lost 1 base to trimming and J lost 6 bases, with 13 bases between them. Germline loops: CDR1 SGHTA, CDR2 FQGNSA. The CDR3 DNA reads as TGTGCCAGCAGCTTAGTTCCAGGGGAAGTCGAGCAGTACTTC. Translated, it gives CASSLVPGEVEQYF.

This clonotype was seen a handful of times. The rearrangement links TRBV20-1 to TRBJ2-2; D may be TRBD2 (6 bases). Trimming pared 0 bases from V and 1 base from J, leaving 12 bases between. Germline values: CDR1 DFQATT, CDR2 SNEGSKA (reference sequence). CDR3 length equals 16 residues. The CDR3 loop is CSARDLVGGNTGELFF. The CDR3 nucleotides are TGCAGTGCTAGAGATCTTGTGGGAGGGAACACCGGGGAGCTGTTTTTT.

CDR3 region: CASSWSDQETQYF. Written as DNA, the CDR3 is TGTGCCAGCAGTTGGTCAGACCAAGAGACCCAGTACTTC. The J gene is TRBJ2-5, the V gene TRBV12-3 or TRBV12-4, with D uncertain. V dropped 4 bases and J dropped 0 bases, with 6 bases sitting between them. The CDR3 totals 13 residues.

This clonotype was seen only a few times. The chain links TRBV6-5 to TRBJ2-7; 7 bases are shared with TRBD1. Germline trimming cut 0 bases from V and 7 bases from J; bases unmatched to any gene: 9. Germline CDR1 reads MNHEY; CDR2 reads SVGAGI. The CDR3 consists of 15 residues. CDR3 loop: CASSYSGTVGLEQYF. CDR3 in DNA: TGTGCCAGCAGTTACTCTGGGACAGTTGGTTTAGAGCAGTACTTC.

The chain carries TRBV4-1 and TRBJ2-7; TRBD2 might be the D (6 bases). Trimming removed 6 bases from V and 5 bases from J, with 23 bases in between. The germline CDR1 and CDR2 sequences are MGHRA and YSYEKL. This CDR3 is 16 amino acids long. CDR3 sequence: CASRLGPQLGGDEQYF. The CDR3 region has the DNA TGCGCCAGCAGATTGGGTCCACAGCTGGGAGGCGACGAGCAGTACTTC.

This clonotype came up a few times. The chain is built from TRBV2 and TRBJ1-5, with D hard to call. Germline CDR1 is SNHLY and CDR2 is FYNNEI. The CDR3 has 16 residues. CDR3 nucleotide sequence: TGTGCGACACGGGGAGGGAGCTCCGGGAGCAATCAGCCCCAGCATTTT. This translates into CATRGGSSGSNQPQHF.

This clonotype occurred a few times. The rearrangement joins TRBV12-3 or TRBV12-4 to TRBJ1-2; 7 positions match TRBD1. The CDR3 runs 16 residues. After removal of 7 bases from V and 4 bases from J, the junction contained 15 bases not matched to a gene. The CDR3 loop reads CASTILGEGALYGYTF. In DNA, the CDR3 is TGTGCCAGCACTATTTTGGGCGAGGGGGCTCTCTATGGCTACACCTTC.

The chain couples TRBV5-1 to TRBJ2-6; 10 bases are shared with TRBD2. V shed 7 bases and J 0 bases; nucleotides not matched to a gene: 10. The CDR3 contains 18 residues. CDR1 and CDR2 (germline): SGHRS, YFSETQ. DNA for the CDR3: TGCGCCAGCGGAGGACTAGCGGTTCAGAGCTCTGGGGCCAACGTCCTGACTTTC. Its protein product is CASGGLAVQSSGANVLTF.

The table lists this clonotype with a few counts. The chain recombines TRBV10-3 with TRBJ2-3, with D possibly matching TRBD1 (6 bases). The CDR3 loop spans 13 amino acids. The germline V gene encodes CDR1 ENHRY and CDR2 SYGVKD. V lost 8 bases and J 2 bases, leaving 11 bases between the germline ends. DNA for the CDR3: TGTGCCATCGCCAGGGGAAACACAGATACGCAGTATTTT. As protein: CAIARGNTDTQYF.

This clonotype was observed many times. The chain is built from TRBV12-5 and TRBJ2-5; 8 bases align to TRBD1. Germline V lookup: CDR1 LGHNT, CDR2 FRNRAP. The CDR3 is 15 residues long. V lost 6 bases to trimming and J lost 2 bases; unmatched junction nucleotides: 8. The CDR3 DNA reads TGTGCTAGTGGCCCCGGACAGGGCCGACAAGAGACCCAGTACTTC. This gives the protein CASGPGQGRQETQYF.

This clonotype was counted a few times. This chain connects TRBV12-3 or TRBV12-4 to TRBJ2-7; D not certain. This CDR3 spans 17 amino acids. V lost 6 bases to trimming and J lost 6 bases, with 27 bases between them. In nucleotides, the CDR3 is TGTGCCAGCAGCCCTGGGTACGGACGCCTGATCGGTACCGAGCAGTACTTC. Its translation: CASSPGYGRLIGTEQYF.

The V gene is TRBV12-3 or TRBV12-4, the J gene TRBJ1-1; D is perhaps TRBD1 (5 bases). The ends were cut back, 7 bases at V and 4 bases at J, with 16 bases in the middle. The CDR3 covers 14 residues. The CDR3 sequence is CASTFREVVTEAFF. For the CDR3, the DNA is TGTGCCAGCACCTTCAGGGAGGTGGTCACTGAAGCTTTCTTT.

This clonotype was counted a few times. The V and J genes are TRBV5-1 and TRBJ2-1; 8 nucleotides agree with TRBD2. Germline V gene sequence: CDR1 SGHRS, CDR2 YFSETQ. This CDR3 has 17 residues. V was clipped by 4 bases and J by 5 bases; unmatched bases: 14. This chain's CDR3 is CASSPAGGGPKNNEQFF. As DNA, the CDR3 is TGCGCCAGCAGCCCCGCGGGGGGAGGGCCGAAAAACAATGAGCAGTTCTTC.

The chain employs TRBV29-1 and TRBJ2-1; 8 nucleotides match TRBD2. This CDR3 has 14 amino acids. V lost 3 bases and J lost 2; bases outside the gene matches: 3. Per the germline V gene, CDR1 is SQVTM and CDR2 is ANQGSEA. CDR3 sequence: CSVDGRDTYNEQFF. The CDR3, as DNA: TGCAGCGTTGACGGGAGGGACACCTACAATGAGCAGTTCTTC.